Reported below is one TCR beta chain. The data were taken from a study of technical replicates of blood from a handful of donors. Sequenced by immunoSEQ multiplex PCR; TCRdb stores in-frame clones only, minus some. The table records about 100,000 clones, over 90% of them present only once. V shed 0 bases and J shed 5 bases, with 17 bases lying between them. Germline V lookup: CDR1 SGHNT, CDR2 YYREEE (reference sequence). CDR3 size: 16 residues. The chain combines TRBV5-4 with TRBJ2-5, with D perhaps TRBD2 (5 bases). Material for sequencing was T cells isolated from PBMCs. This sequence originates from a human donor in good health. The CDR3 is CASSLAGVRGIETQYF. DNA for the CDR3: TGTGCCAGCAGCTTGGCCGGAGTCCGGGGAATTGAGACCCAGTACTTC.